The T cell receptor beta chain under discussion was sequenced for a study of blood T cell repertoires in COVID-19. Across the study: The analysed material was cDNA or gDNA that came from T cells, B-cell-depleted T cells, or PBMCs.

Methods used by the authors: It was from reference gene primer amplification that nucleated cell counts were estimated. Sequencing was performed with immunoSEQ multiplex PCR; in TCRdb, only in-frame clones are kept and a portion is missing. V and J calls and clone size are copied from that table; D and trimming were computed from the DNA. The sample lists more than 65,000 clones, 79% occurring once. The sequencing sample was made of peripheral blood. This TCR was recovered from a man in his 60s with acute or convalescent COVID-19.

The CDR3 nucleotides are TGTGCCAGCAGCTACCCGGGACAGGGTTCAGAGACCCAGTACTTC. As protein: CASSYPGQGSETQYF. The rearrangement uses TRBV7-6 and TRBJ2-5, with 9 bases lining up with TRBD1. The CDR3 has 15 residues. Germline trimming cut 4 bases from V and 4 bases from J; bases unmatched to any gene: 7. Germline-derived CDR1 and CDR2 are SGHVS and FNYEAQ. The whole variable domain, remainder taken from reference TRBV7-6 and TRBJ2-5, is GAGVSQSPRYKVTKRGQDVALRCDPISGHVSLYWYRQALGQGPEFLTYFNYEAQQDKSGLPNDRFSAERPEGSISTLTIQRTEQRDSAMYRCASSYPGQGSETQYFGPGTRLLVL.